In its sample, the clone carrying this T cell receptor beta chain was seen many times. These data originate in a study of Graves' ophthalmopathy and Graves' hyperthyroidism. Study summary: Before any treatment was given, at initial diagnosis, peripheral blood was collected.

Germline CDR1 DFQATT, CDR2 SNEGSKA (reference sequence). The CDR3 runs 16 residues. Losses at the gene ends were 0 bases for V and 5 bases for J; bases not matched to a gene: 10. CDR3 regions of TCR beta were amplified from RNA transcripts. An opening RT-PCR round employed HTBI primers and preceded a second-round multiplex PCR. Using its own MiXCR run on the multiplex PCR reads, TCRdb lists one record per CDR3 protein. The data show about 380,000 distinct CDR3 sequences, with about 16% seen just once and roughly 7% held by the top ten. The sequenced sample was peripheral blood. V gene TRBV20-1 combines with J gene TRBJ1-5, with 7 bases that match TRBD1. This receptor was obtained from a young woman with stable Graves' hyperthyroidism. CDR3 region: CSARERSRGSDQPQHF. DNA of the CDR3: TGCAGTGCTAGAGAGAGGAGCAGGGGGTCCGATCAGCCCCAGCATTTT.